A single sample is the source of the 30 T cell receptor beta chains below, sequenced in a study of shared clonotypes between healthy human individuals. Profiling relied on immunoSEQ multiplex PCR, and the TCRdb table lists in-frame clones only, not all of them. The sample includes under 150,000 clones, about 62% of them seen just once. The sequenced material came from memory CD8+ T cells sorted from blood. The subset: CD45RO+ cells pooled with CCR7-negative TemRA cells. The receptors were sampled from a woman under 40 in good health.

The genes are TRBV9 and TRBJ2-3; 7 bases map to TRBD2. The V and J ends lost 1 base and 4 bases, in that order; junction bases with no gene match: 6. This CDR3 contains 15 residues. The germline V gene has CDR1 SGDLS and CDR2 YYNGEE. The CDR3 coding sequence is TGTGCCAGCAGCGTAAGGGGAGGGAGCGCAGATACGCAGTATTTT. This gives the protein CASSVRGGSADTQYF.

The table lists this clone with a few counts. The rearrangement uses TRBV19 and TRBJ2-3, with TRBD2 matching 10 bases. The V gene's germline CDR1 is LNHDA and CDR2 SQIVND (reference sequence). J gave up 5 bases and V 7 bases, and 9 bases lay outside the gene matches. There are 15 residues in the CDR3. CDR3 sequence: CASTPGLAGEDTQYF. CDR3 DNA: TGTGCCAGTACCCCAGGGCTAGCGGGAGAAGATACGCAGTATTTT.

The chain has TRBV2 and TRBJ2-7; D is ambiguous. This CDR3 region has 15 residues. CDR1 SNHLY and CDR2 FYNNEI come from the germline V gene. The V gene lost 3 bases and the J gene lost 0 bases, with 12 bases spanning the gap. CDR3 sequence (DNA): TGTGCCAGCAGTGACACGTCAGCCAGCTCCTACGAGCAGTACTTC. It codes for CASSDTSASSYEQYF.

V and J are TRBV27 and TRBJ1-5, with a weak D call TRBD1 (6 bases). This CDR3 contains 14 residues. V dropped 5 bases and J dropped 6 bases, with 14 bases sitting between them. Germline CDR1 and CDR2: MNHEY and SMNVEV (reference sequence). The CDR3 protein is CASSTQGAGQPQHF. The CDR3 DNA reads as TGTGCCAGCAGTACACAGGGAGCCGGTCAGCCCCAGCATTTT.

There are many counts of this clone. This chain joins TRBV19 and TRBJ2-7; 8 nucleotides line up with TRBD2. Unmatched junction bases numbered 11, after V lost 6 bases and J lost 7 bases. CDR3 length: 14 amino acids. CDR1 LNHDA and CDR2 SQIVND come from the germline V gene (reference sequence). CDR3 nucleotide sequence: TGTGCCAGTAGCCCGACTAGCGCCCTTCTGGAGCAGTACTTC. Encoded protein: CASSPTSALLEQYF. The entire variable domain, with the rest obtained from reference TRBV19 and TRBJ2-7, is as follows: DGGITQSPKYLFRKEGQNVTLSCEQNLNHDAMYWYRQDPGQGLRLIYYSQIVNDFQKGDIAEGYSVSREKKESFPLTVTSAQKNPTAFYLCASSPTSALLEQYFGPGTRLTVT.

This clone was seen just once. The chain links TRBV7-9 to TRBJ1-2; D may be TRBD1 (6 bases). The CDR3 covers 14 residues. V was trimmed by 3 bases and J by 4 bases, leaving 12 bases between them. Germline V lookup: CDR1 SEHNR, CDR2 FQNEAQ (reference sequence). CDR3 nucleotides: TGTGCCAGCAGCTTCTGGGGGCGCAGCTATGGCTACACCTTC. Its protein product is CASSFWGRSYGYTF. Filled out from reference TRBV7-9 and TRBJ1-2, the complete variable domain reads DTGVSQNPRHKITKRGQNVTFRCDPISEHNRLYWYRQTLGQGPEFLTYFQNEAQLEKSRLLSDRFSAERPKGSFSTLEIQRTEQGDSAMYLCASSFWGRSYGYTFGSGTRLTVV.

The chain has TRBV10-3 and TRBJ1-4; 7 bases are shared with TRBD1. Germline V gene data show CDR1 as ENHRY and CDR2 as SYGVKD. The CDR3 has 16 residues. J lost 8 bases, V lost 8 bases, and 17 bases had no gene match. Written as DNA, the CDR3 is TGTGCCATCTCCCCGGAGAAGGACAGGTGGGGGGAAAAACTGTTTTTT. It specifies CAISPEKDRWGEKLFF.

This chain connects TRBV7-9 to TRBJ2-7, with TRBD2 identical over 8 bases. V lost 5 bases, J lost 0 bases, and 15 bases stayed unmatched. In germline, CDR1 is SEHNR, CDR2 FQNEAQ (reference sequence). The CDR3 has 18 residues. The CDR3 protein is CASSPGTSGTKPSYEQYF. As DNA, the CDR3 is TGTGCCAGCAGCCCCGGAACTAGCGGAACAAAACCCTCCTACGAGCAGTACTTC. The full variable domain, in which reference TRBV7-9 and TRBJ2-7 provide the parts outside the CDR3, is DTGVSQNPRHKITKRGQNVTFRCDPISEHNRLYWYRQTLGQGPEFLTYFQNEAQLEKSRLLSDRFSAERPKGSFSTLEIQRTEQGDSAMYLCASSPGTSGTKPSYEQYFGPGTRLTVT.

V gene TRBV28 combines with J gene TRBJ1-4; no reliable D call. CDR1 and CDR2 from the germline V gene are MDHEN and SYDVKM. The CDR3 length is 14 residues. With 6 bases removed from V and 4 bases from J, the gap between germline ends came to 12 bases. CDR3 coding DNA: TGTGCCAGCAGCTACCGGGCCCGTAATGAAAAACTGTTTTTT. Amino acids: CASSYRARNEKLFF.

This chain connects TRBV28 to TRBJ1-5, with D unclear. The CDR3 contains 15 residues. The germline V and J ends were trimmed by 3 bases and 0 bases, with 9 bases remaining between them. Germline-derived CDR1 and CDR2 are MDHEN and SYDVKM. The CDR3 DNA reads TGTGCCAGCAGTTTCCCGGTTTTTAGCAATCAGCCCCAGCATTTT. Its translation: CASSFPVFSNQPQHF.

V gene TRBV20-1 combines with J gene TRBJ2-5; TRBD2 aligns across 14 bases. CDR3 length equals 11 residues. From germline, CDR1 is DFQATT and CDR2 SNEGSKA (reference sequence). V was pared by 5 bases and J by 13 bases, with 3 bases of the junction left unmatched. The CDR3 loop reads CSALGLAGGYF. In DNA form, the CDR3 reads TGCAGTGCTCTCGGACTAGCGGGAGGGTACTTC.

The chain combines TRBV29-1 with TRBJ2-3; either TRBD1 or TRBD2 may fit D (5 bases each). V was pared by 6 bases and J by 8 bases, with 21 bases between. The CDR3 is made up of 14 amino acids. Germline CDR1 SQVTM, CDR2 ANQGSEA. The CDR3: CSVGTIIARGTQYF. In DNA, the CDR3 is TGCAGCGTCGGGACCATTATCGCCCGGGGTACGCAGTATTTT.

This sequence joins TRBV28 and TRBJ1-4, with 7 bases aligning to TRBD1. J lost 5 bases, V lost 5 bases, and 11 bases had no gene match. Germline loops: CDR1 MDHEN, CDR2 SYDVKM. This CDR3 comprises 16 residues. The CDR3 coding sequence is TGTGCCAGCAGTAAGGGGGCCGGCAGCTCAAATGAAAAACTGTTTTTT. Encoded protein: CASSKGAGSSNEKLFF.

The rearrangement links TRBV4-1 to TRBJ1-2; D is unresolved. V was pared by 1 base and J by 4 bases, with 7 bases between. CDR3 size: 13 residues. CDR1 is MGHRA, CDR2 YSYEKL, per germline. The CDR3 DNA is TGCGCCAGCAGCCAAGTTGGCGCCTATGGCTACACCTTC. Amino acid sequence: CASSQVGAYGYTF.

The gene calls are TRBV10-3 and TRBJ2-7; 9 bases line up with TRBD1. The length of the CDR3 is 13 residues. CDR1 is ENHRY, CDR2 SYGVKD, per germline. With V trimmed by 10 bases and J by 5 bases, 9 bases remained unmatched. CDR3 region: CATAGTGSDEQYF. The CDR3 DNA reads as TGTGCCACCGCCGGGACAGGGTCTGACGAGCAGTACTTC.

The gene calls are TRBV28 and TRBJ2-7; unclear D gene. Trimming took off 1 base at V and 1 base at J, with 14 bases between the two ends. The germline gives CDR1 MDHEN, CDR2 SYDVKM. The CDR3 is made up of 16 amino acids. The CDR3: CASSLYRTWTSYEQYF. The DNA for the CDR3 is TGTGCCAGCAGTTTATACCGGACGTGGACGTCCTACGAGCAGTACTTC.

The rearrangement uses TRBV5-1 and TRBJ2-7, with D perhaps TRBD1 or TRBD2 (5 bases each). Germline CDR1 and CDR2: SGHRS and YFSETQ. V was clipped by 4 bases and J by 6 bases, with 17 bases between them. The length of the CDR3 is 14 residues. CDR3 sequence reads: CASSTGTVGLEQYF. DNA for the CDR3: TGCGCCAGCAGCACCGGGACCGTAGGCCTCGAGCAGTACTTC.

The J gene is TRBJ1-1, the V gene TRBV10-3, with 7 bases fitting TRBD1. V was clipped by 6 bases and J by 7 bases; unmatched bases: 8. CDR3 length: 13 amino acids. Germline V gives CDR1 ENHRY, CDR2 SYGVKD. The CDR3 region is CAIRQTGTVEAFF. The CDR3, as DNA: TGTGCCATCAGACAAACCGGGACAGTTGAAGCTTTCTTT.

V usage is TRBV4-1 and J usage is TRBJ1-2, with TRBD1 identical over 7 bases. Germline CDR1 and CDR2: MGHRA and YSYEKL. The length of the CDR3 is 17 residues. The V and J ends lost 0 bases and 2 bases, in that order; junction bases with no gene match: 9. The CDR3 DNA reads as TGCGCCAGCAGCCAAGAAGGAACAGGGGCGCACAACTATGGCTACACCTTC. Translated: CASSQEGTGAHNYGYTF.

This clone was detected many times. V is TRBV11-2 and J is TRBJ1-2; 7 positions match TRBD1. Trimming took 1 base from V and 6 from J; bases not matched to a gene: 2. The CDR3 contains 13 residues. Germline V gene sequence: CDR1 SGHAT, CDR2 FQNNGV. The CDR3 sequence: CASSLGTGHGYTF. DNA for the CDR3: TGTGCCAGCAGCTTAGGGACAGGCCATGGCTACACCTTC.

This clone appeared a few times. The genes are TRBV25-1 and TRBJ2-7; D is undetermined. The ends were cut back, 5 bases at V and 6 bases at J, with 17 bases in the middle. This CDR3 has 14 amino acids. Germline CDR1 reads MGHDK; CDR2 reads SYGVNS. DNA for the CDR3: TGTGCCAGCAGTAAAGGACCGAATGGCGGCGAGCAGTACTTC. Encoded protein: CASSKGPNGGEQYF.

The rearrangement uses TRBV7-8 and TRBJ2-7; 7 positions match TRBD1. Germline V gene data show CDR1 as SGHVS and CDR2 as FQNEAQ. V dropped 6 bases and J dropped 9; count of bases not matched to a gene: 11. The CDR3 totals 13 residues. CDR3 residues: CASRTRQGSVQYF. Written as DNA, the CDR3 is TGTGCCAGCAGGACTCGACAGGGCTCAGTGCAGTACTTC. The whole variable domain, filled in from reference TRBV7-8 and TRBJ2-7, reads GAGVSQSPRYKVAKRGQDVALRCDPISGHVSLFWYQQALGQGPEFLTYFQNEAQLDKSGLPSDRFFAERPEGSVSTLKIQRTQQEDSAVYLCASRTRQGSVQYFGPGTRLTVT.

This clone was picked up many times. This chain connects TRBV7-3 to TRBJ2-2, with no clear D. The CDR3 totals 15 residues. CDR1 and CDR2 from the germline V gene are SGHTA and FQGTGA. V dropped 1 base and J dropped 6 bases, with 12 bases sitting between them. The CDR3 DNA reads TGTGCCAGCAGCTTAATAGTATCCGGACCCGGGGAGCTGTTTTTT. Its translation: CASSLIVSGPGELFF.

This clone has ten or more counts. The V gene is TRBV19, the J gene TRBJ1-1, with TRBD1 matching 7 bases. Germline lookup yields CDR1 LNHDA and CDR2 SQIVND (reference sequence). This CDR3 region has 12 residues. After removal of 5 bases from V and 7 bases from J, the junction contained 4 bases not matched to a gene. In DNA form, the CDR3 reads TGTGCCAGTAGTTCTGGGGACAGTGAAGCTTTCTTT. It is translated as CASSSGDSEAFF.

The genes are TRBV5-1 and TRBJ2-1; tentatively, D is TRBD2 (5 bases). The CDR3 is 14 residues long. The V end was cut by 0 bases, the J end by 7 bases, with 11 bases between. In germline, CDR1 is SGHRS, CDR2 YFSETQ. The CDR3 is CASSLVGLVNEQFF. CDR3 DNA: TGCGCCAGCAGCTTGGTAGGACTCGTAAATGAGCAGTTCTTC.

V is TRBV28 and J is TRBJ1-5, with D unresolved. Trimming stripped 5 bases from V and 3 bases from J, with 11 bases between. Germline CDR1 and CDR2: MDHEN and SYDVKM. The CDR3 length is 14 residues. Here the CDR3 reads CASSPVGFNQPQHF. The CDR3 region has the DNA TGTGCCAGCAGTCCCGTAGGCTTCAATCAGCCCCAGCATTTT.

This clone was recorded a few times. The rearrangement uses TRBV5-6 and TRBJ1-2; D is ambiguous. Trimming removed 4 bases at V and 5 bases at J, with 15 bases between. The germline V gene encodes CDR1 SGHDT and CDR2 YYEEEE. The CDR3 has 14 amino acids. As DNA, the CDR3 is TGTGCCAGCAGCCCCCGAGAGGGTCCGTATGGCTACACCTTC. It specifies CASSPREGPYGYTF.

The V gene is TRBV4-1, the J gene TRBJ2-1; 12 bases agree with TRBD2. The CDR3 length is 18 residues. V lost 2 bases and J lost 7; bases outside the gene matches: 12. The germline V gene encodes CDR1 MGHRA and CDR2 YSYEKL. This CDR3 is CASSQIVIRLAGGNEQFF. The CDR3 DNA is TGCGCCAGCAGCCAAATCGTCATCAGGCTAGCGGGAGGGAATGAGCAGTTCTTC.

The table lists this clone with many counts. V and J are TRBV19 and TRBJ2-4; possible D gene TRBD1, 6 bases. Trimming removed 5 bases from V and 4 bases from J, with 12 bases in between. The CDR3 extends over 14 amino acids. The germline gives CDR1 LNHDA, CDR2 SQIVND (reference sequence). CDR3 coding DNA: TGTGCCAGTAGTCTGCCGGACAGAAAAAACATTCAGTACTTC. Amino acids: CASSLPDRKNIQYF.

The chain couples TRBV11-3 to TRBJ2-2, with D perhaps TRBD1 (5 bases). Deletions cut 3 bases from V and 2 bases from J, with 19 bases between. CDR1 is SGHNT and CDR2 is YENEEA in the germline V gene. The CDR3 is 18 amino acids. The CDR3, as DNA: TGTGCCAGCAGCTTCCCTAGTGCGACAGAAATAAACACCGGGGAGCTGTTTTTT. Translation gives CASSFPSATEINTGELFF.